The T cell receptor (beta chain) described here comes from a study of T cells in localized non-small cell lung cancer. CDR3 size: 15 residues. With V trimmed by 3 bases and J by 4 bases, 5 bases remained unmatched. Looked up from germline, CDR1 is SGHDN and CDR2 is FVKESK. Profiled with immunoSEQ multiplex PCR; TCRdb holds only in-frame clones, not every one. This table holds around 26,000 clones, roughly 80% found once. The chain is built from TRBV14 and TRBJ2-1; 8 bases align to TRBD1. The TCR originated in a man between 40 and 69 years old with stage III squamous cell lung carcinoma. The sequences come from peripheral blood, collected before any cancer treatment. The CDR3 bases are TGTGCCAGCAGCCACCCAGGGACAGGTTACAATGAGCAGTTCTTC. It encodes CASSHPGTGYNEQFF.